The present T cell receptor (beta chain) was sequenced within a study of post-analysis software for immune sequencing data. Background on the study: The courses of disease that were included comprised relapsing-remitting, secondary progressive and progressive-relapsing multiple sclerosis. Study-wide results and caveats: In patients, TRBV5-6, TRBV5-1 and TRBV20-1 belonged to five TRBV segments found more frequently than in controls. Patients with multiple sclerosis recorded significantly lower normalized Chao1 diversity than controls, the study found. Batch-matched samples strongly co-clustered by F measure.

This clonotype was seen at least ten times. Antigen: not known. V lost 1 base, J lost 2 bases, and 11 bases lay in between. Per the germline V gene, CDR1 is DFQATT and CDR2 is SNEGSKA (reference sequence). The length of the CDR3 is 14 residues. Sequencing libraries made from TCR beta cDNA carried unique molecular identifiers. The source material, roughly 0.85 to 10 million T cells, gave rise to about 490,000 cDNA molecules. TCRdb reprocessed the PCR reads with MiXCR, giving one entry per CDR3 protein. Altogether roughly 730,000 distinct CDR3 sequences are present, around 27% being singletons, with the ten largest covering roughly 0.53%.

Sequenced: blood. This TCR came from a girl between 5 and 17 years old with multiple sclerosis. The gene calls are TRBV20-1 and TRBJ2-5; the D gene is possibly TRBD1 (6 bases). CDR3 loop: CSARGTVQQETQYF. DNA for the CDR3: TGCAGTGCTAGAGGGACAGTCCAACAAGAGACCCAGTACTTC.